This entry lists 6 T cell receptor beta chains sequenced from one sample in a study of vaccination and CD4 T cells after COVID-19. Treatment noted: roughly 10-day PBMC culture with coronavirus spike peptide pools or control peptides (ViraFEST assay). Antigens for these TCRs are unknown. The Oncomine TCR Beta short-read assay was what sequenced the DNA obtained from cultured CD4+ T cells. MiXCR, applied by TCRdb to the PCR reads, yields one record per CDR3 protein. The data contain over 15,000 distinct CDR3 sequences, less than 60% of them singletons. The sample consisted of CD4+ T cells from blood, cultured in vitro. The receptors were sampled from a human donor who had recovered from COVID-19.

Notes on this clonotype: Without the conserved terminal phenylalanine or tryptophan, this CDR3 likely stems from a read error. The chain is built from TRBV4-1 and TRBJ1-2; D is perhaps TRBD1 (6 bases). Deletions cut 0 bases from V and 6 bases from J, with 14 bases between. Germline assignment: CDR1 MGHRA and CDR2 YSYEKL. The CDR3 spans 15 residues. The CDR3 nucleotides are TGCGCCAGCAGCCAAGATAGTGCGGGGGGCGATGGCTACACCTCC. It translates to CASSQDSAGGDGYTS.

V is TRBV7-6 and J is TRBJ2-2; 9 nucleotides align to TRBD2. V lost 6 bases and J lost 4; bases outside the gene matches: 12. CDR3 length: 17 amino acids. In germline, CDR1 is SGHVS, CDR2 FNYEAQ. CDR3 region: CASSQQLSGRGTGELFF. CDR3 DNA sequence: TGTGCCAGCAGTCAACAACTTAGCGGGAGAGGCACCGGGGAGCTGTTTTTT.

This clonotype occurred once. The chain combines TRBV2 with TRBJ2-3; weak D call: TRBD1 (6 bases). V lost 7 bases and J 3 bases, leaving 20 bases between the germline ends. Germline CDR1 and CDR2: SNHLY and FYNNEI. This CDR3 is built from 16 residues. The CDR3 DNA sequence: TGTGCCAGCACCCCCTATGGGGCAGGGGTGACAGATACGCAGTATTTT. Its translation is CASTPYGAGVTDTQYF.

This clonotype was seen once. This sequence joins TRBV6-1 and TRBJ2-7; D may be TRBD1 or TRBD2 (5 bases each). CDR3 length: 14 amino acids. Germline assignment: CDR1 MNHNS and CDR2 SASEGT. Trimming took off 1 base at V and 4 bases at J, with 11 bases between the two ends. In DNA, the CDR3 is TGTGCCAGCAGTGAAGGGGGGACGGGGTACGAGCAGTACTTC. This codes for CASSEGGTGYEQYF.

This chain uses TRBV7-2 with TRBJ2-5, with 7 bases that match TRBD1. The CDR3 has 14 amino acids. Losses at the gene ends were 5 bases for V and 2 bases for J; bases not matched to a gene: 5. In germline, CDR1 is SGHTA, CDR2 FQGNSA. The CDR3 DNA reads TGTGCCAGCAGCCAGGGGGATACACAAGAGACCCAGTACTTC. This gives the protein CASSQGDTQETQYF.

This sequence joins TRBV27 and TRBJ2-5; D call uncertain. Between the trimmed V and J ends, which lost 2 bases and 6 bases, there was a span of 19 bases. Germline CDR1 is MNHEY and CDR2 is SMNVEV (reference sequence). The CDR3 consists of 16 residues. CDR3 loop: CASSLRFITGRKTQYF. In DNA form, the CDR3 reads TGTGCCAGCAGTTTAAGGTTCATAACGGGTAGAAAGACCCAGTACTTC.